These 3 T cell receptor beta chains originate from one sample sequenced in a study of T-cell memory formation after mild COVID-19. In TCRdb, the 5' RACE reads were re-called with MiXCR into one record per CDR3 protein. The sample shows roughly 310,000 distinct CDR3 sequences, roughly 15% of them seen only once. What was sequenced was PBMCs or a T cell subset sorted from them (not recorded which). The source of these receptors is a young man who had mild COVID-19 (a few samples of this study predate the infection). Cell type and time point are not known.

The V gene is TRBV20-1, the J gene TRBJ2-3, with TRBD2 as a possible D gene (6 bases). This CDR3 spans 16 amino acids. Deletions cut 5 bases from V and 0 bases from J, with 18 bases between. Looked up from germline, CDR1 is DFQATT and CDR2 is SNEGSKA (reference sequence). The CDR3 DNA follows: TGCAGTGCTTCAGGCATCGCGGGGACTAGCACAGATACGCAGTATTTT. Protein: CSASGIAGTSTDTQYF.

V is TRBV4-3 and J is TRBJ2-5; D might be TRBD2 (6 bases). The CDR3 has 15 amino acids. From germline, CDR1 is LGHNA and CDR2 YSLEER. Trimming cost V 1 base and J 2 bases, with 11 bases left between them. Here the CDR3 reads CASSQGGVRQETQYF. Written as DNA, the CDR3 is TGCGCCAGCAGCCAAGGGGGGGTGCGGCAAGAGACCCAGTACTTC.

This rearrangement joins TRBV5-1 to TRBJ2-3; 10 nucleotides line up with TRBD2. Germline V gives CDR1 SGHRS, CDR2 YFSETQ. V lost 0 bases, J lost 3 bases, and 4 bases stayed unmatched. CDR3 size: 16 residues. The CDR3 is CASSLVPAGGTDTQYF. The CDR3 DNA is TGCGCCAGCAGCTTGGTTCCAGCGGGGGGGACAGATACGCAGTATTTT.